Shown below are 6 T cell receptor beta chains from a single sample sequenced in a study of T cell responses to AZD1222 COVID-19 vaccine. Assay: immunoSEQ multiplex PCR; the TCRdb copy retains only in-frame clones and omits some. The sample includes over 120,000 clones, roughly 90% of them seen just once. The sequencing here drew on peripheral blood, taken on day 0 of AZD1222 vaccination. All receptors come from an adult in good health.

This clone appeared a few times. V is TRBV2 and J is TRBJ2-5; TRBD1 matches at 9 bases. The V gene end was trimmed by 6 bases and the J gene end by 7 bases; junction bases not matched to a gene: 3. This CDR3 has 12 residues. The germline CDR1 and CDR2 sequences are SNHLY and FYNNEI. Written as DNA, the CDR3 is TGTGCCAGCAGGACAGGGGGGGGGACCCAGTACTTC. This gives the protein CASRTGGGTQYF.

The chain joins TRBV28 to TRBJ2-1, with D perhaps matching TRBD2 (6 bases). V was pared by 5 bases and J by 2 bases, with 13 bases between. This CDR3 has 15 residues. Looked up from germline, CDR1 is MDHEN and CDR2 is SYDVKM. The CDR3 reads CASSETGDPYNEQFF. The CDR3 DNA sequence: TGTGCCAGCAGTGAGACGGGGGACCCCTACAATGAGCAGTTCTTC.

V and J are TRBV29-1 and TRBJ1-3; D remains unclear. CDR1 and CDR2 from the germline V gene are SQVTM and ANQGSEA. Trimming pared 3 bases from V and 0 bases from J, leaving 6 bases between. The CDR3 has 13 residues. CDR3: CSVDSGSGNTIYF. CDR3 nucleotides: TGCAGCGTTGATTCAGGCTCTGGAAACACCATATATTTT.

The chain employs TRBV15 and TRBJ1-5; D is ambiguous. This CDR3 region has 12 residues. V shed 5 bases and J shed 7 bases, with 9 bases lying between them. Germline loops: CDR1 LNHNV, CDR2 YYDKDF (reference sequence). CDR3 nucleotides: TGTGCCACCAGCCCGGGTAGCCAGCCCCAGCATTTT. Translating it yields CATSPGSQPQHF.

The chain uses TRBV19 and TRBJ2-7, with 7 bases fitting TRBD1. The J segment lost 2 bases and the V segment lost 4 bases, leaving 5 bases of the junction unmatched. The length of the CDR3 is 14 residues. Germline CDR1 reads LNHDA; CDR2 reads SQIVND (reference sequence). The CDR3 here is CASSRQGVTYEQYF. In DNA, the CDR3 is TGTGCCAGTAGTAGACAGGGTGTTACCTACGAGCAGTACTTC.

V and J are TRBV18 and TRBJ2-7, with D maybe TRBD1 (6 bases). The germline V and J ends were trimmed by 1 base and 5 bases, with 12 bases remaining between them. CDR1 KGHSH and CDR2 LQKENI come from the germline V gene. The CDR3 consists of 14 residues. The DNA of the CDR3 is TGTGCCAGCTCACCACGGAACAGGGTTCACGAGCAGTACTTC. Translating gives CASSPRNRVHEQYF.